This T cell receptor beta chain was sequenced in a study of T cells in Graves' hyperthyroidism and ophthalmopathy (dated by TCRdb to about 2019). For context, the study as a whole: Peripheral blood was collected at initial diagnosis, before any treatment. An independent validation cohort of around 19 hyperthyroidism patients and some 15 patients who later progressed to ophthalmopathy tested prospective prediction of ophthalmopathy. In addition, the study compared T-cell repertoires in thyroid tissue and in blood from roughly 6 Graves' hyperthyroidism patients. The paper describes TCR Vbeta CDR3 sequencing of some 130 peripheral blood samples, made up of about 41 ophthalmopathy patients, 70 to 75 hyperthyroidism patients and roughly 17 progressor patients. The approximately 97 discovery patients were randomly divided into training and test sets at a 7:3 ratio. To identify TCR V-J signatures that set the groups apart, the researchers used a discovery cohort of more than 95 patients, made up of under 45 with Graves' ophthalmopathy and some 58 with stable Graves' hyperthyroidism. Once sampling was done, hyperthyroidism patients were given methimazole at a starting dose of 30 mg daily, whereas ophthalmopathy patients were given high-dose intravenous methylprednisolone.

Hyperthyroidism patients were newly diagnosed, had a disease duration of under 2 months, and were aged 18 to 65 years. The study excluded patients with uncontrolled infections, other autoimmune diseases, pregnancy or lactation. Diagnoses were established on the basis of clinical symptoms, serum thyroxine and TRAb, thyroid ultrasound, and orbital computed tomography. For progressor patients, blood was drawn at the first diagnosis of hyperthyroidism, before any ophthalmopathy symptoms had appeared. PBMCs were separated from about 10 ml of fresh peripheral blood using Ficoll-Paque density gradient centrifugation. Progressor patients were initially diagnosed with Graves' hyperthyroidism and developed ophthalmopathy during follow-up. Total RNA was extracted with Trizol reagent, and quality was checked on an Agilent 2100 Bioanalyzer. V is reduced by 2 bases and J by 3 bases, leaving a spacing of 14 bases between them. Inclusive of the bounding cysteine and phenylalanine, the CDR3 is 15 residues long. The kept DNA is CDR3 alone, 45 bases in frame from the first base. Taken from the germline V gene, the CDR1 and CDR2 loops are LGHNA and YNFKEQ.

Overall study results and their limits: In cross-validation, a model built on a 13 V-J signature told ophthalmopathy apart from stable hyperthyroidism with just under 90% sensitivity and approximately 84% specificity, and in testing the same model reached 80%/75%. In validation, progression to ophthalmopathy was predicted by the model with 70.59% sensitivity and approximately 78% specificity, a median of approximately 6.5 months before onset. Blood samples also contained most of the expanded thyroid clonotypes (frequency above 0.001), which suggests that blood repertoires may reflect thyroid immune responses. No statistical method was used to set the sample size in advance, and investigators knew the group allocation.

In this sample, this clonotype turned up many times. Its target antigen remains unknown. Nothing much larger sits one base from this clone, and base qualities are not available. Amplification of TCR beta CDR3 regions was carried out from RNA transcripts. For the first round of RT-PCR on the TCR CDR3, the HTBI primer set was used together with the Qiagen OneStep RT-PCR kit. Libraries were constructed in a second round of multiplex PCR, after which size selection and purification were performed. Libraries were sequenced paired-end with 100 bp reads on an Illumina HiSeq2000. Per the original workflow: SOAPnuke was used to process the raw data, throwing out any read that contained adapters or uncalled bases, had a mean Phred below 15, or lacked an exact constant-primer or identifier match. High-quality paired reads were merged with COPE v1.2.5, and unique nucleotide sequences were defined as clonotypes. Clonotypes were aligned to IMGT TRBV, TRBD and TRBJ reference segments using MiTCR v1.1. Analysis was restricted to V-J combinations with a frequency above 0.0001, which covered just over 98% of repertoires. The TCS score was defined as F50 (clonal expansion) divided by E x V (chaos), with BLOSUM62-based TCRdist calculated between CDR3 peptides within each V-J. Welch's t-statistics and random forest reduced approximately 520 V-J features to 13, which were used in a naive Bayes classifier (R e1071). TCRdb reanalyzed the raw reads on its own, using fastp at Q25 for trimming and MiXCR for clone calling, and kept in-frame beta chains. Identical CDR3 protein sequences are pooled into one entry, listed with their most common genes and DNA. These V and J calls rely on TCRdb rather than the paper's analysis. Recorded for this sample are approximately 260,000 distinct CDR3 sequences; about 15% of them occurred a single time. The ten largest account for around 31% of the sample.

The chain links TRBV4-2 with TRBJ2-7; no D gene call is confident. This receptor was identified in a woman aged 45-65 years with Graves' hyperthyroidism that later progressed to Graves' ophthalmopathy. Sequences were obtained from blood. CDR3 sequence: CASSQRHVGDYEQYF. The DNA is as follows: TGTGCCAGCAGCCAAAGACACGTTGGGGACTACGAGCAGTACTTC.